One sample yielded the 32 T cell receptor beta chains listed below, sequenced in a study of blood T cell repertoires in COVID-19. The assay was immunoSEQ multiplex PCR, and TCRdb's table has in-frame clones only and misses some. The sample contains approximately 300,000 clones, roughly 83% of which appear only once. What was sequenced was peripheral blood. All receptors derive from a woman between 50 and 59 years old with acute or convalescent COVID-19.

This chain connects TRBV14 to TRBJ2-5; 11 nucleotides agree with TRBD2. The germline gives CDR1 SGHDN, CDR2 FVKESK. The CDR3 has 17 amino acids. Trimming at V came to 0 bases and at J to 5 bases, leaving 8 bases not matched to a gene. CDR3 nucleotide sequence: TGTGCCAGCAGCCAAGAGGGACTAGCGGAGTGGGGGGAGACCCAGTACTTC. Its protein is CASSQEGLAEWGETQYF.

The chain has TRBV28 and TRBJ2-5; tentatively, D is TRBD2 (6 bases). The germline CDR1 and CDR2 sequences are MDHEN and SYDVKM. This CDR3 comprises 15 residues. Trimming took off 6 bases at V and 5 bases at J, with 19 bases between the two ends. The CDR3 bases are TGTGCCAGCAGCCCCGGGACTTTAGGGGTGGAGACCCAGTACTTC. This translates into CASSPGTLGVETQYF.

Comments on this clone: This same CDR3 is encoded by further DNA sequences in the sample. The rearrangement uses TRBV24-1 and TRBJ2-1, with 9 bases lining up with TRBD2. The CDR3 totals 16 residues. The ends lost 4 bases at V and 0 bases at J; junction bases unmatched: 3. CDR1 and CDR2 (germline): KGHDR, SFDVKD. The DNA for the CDR3 is TGTGCCACCAGTGACCTTAGCGGGAGCTCCTACAATGAGCAGTTCTTC. This codes for CATSDLSGSSYNEQFF.

The V gene is TRBV24-1, the J gene TRBJ2-7; D possibly corresponds to TRBD2 (5 bases). Germline V gene lookup returns CDR1 KGHDR and CDR2 SFDVKD. This CDR3 is built from 14 residues. Trimming removed 4 bases from V and 4 bases from J, with 13 bases in between. The CDR3 loop reads CATSDAGSIYEQYF. CDR3 nucleotides: TGTGCCACCAGTGACGCGGGTTCAATTTACGAGCAGTACTTC.

Here the CDR3 DNA reads TGTGCCAGCAGCCGCGACGGACAGAACACTGAAGCTTTCTTT. This translates into CASSRDGQNTEAFF. V gene TRBV7-8 combines with J gene TRBJ1-1; possibly TRBD1 for D (5 bases). The CDR3 runs 14 residues. Trimming pared 5 bases from V and 1 base from J, leaving 11 bases between. CDR1 and CDR2 from the germline V gene are SGHVS and FQNEAQ.

This rearrangement joins TRBV28 to TRBJ1-2; TRBD1 agrees at 7 bases. Per germline, CDR1 MDHEN and CDR2 SYDVKM. The CDR3 totals 12 residues. V was pared by 3 bases and J by 8 bases, with 3 bases of the junction left unmatched. CDR3 region: CASSLGQRGYTF. CDR3 DNA sequence: TGTGCCAGCAGTTTGGGACAGAGAGGCTACACCTTC.

V usage is TRBV28 and J usage is TRBJ1-2, with 10 bases matching TRBD1. Germline V CDR1 and CDR2: MDHEN, SYDVKM. The CDR3 covers 14 residues. The trim removed 3 bases at V and 7 bases at J, leaving 5 bases unmatched. CDR3 sequence reads: CASSFRGQGGGYTF. In DNA, the CDR3 is TGTGCCAGCAGTTTCCGCGGACAGGGGGGTGGCTACACCTTC.

This rearrangement joins TRBV25-1 to TRBJ2-5; D is undetermined. This CDR3 comprises 14 residues. Germline CDR1 MGHDK, CDR2 SYGVNS. Trimming pared 1 base from V and 5 bases from J, leaving 11 bases between. The CDR3 loop is CASSESGNSETQYF. CDR3 nucleotide sequence: TGTGCCAGCAGTGAATCAGGCAACTCGGAGACCCAGTACTTC.

This sequence joins TRBV7-9 and TRBJ1-1; perhaps TRBD1 as D (6 bases). Germline lookup yields CDR1 SEHNR and CDR2 FQNEAQ (reference sequence). This CDR3 region has 15 residues. V gave up 2 bases and J gave up 0 bases, with 10 bases separating them. CDR3 protein: CASSLSQGMNTEAFF. The CDR3, as DNA: TGTGCCAGCAGCTTATCGCAGGGGATGAACACTGAAGCTTTCTTT.

The chain has TRBV3-1 (or the pseudogene TRBV3-2) and TRBJ1-1; no firm D call. The germline gives CDR1 LGHDT, CDR2 YNNKEL (reference sequence). Trimming cost V 3 bases and J 1 base, with 12 bases left between them. There are 15 residues in the CDR3. CDR3: CASSHGHSSNTEAFF. Here the CDR3 DNA reads TGTGCCAGCAGCCATGGCCACAGTTCGAACACTGAAGCTTTCTTT.

V usage is TRBV11-3 and J usage is TRBJ2-1; maybe TRBD1 (6 bases). V dropped 5 bases and J dropped 2 bases, with 13 bases sitting between them. Germline V CDR1 and CDR2: SGHNT, YENEEA. The CDR3 is 15 residues long. In nucleotides, the CDR3 is TGTGCCAGCAGCCAACAGGGAGTCACCTACAATGAGCAGTTCTTC. Protein sequence: CASSQQGVTYNEQFF.

CDR3 in amino acids: CACVEKRQGITGELFF. DNA for the CDR3: TGTGCCTGCGTAGAAAAGAGGCAGGGAATAACCGGGGAGCTGTTTTTT. This chain links TRBV7-9 with TRBJ2-2; D is perhaps TRBD1 (5 bases). The germline V and J ends were trimmed by 11 bases and 5 bases, with 24 bases remaining between them. The CDR3 contains 16 residues. Germline V lookup: CDR1 SEHNR, CDR2 FQNEAQ (reference sequence).

The V gene is TRBV18, the J gene TRBJ2-7; 8 bases fit TRBD1. The CDR3 consists of 15 residues. In germline, CDR1 is KGHSH, CDR2 LQKENI. V shed 1 base and J 2 bases; nucleotides not matched to a gene: 4. CDR3: CASSPLGRGPYEQYF. The CDR3 DNA follows: TGTGCCAGCTCACCACTTGGCAGGGGGCCCTACGAGCAGTACTTC.

The J gene is TRBJ2-2, the V gene TRBV30; perhaps TRBD1 as D (6 bases). There are 15 residues in the CDR3. Trimming removed 5 bases at V and 7 bases at J, with 20 bases between. Germline loops: CDR1 GTSNPN, CDR2 SVGIG (reference sequence). CDR3 sequence: CAWQPGHLADGELFF. In nucleotides, the CDR3 is TGTGCCTGGCAGCCGGGACACTTAGCCGACGGGGAGCTGTTTTTT.

This chain joins TRBV18 and TRBJ1-2; 8 nucleotides align to TRBD1. After removal of 5 bases from V and 4 bases from J, the junction contained 6 bases not matched to a gene. CDR1 KGHSH and CDR2 LQKENI come from the germline V gene. The CDR3 loop spans 14 amino acids. The CDR3 nucleotides read TGTGCCAGCTCAACCCGGACAGGGTTCTATGGCTACACCTTC. It translates to CASSTRTGFYGYTF. Drawing the rest from reference TRBV18 and TRBJ1-2, the complete variable domain is NAGVMQNPRHLVRRRGQEARLRCSPMKGHSHVYWYRQLPEEGLKFMVYLQKENIIDESGMPKERFSAEFPKEGPSILRIQQVVRGDSAAYFCASSTRTGFYGYTFGSGTRLTVV.

In the case of this clone: Other DNA sequences in this specimen translate into the identical CDR3. This rearrangement joins TRBV7-2 to TRBJ1-4; D call uncertain. Per germline, CDR1 SGHTA and CDR2 FQGNSA. CDR3 length equals 15 residues. V was pared by 3 bases and J by 0 bases, with 8 bases between. The CDR3 bases are TGTGCCAGCAGCTTGGACGGGGCAACTAATGAAAAACTGTTTTTT. Its translation: CASSLDGATNEKLFF. The entire variable domain, with the rest obtained from reference TRBV7-2 and TRBJ1-4, is as follows: GAGVSQSPSNKVTEKGKDVELRCDPISGHTALYWYRQSLGQGLEFLIYFQGNSAPDKSGLPSDRFSAERTGGSVSTLTIQRTQQEDSAVYLCASSLDGATNEKLFFGSGTQLSVL.

The chain links TRBV11-1 to TRBJ2-7; the D gene is possibly TRBD2 (5 bases). The germline V gene encodes CDR1 SGHAT and CDR2 FQDESV (reference sequence). V was trimmed by 10 bases and J by 0 bases, leaving 13 bases between them. The length of the CDR3 is 13 residues. The CDR3 here is CATQTGSSYEQYF. Here the CDR3 DNA reads TGTGCCACACAGACGGGGAGCTCCTACGAGCAGTACTTC.

The rearrangement links TRBV1 to TRBJ1-5. TRBV1 counts as a pseudogene. The CDR3 is made up of 17 amino acids. The CDR3 reads CTSSQDRGGASNQPQHF. CDR3 in DNA: TGCACCAGCAGCCAAGATCGGGGGGGCGCGAGCAATCAGCCCCAGCATTTT.

This clone was observed once. The V and J genes are TRBV7-8 and TRBJ2-1; 11 nucleotides match TRBD2. V lost 3 bases to trimming and J lost 2 bases; unmatched junction nucleotides: 0. Germline CDR1 and CDR2: SGHVS and FQNEAQ. This CDR3 has 15 residues. CDR3 nucleotide sequence: TGTGCCAGCAGCTTGACTAGCGGGACCTACAATGAGCAGTTCTTC. Amino acids: CASSLTSGTYNEQFF.

V and J are TRBV7-2 and TRBJ2-1; possible D gene TRBD2, 5 bases. CDR3 size: 16 residues. From germline, CDR1 is SGHTA and CDR2 FQGNSA. V dropped 1 base and J dropped 3 bases, with 13 bases sitting between them. CDR3 residues: CASSLVLREYYNEQFF. The DNA of the CDR3 is TGTGCCAGCAGCTTAGTATTGAGGGAGTACTACAATGAGCAGTTCTTC.

This chain connects TRBV7-9 to TRBJ1-1; TRBD1 aligns across 7 bases. This CDR3 is built from 15 residues. Germline CDR1 reads SEHNR; CDR2 reads FQNEAQ (reference sequence). With V trimmed by 5 bases and J by 4 bases, 10 bases remained unmatched. CDR3 coding DNA: TGTGCCAGCAGCGTAATAAGGGGGCGCGGCACTGAAGCTTTCTTT. This gives the protein CASSVIRGRGTEAFF.

CDR3 sequence (DNA): TGTGCCACCAGTGACCCTTCGGGGACAGGGCTCAATGAGCAGTTCTTC. This encodes CATSDPSGTGLNEQFF. The rearrangement joins TRBV24-1 to TRBJ2-1; 9 bases match TRBD1. V shed 4 bases and J 6 bases; nucleotides not matched to a gene: 9. The CDR3 is 16 residues long. Germline lookup yields CDR1 KGHDR and CDR2 SFDVKD.

The chain joins TRBV28 to TRBJ1-6, with no clear D. The V end was cut by 6 bases, the J end by 8 bases, with 14 bases between. CDR1 is MDHEN, CDR2 SYDVKM, per germline. CDR3 length equals 14 residues. CDR3 in DNA: TGTGCCAGCAGCCCACGGTGGGCCGATTCACCCCTCCACTTT. Its translation is CASSPRWADSPLHF. The full variable domain, rest sourced from reference TRBV28 and TRBJ1-6, is DVKVTQSSRYLVKRTGEKVFLECVQDMDHENMFWYRQDPGLGLRLIYFSYDVKMKEKGDIPEGYSVSREKKERFSLILESASTNQTSMYLCASSPRWADSPLHFGNGTRLTVT.

This chain joins TRBV27 and TRBJ1-4; 9 bases map to TRBD1. Germline CDR1 and CDR2: MNHEY and SMNVEV (reference sequence). V lost 6 bases, J lost 8 bases, and 13 bases stayed unmatched. The CDR3 runs 16 residues. CDR3 residues: CASSSSGTGFREKLFF. In DNA form, the CDR3 reads TGTGCCAGCAGCTCCTCCGGGACAGGGTTTAGAGAAAAACTGTTTTTT.

The genes are TRBV28 and TRBJ2-5; TRBD1 might be the D (5 bases). Germline V gene data show CDR1 as MDHEN and CDR2 as SYDVKM. This CDR3 is built from 15 residues. The germline V and J ends were trimmed by 4 bases and 3 bases, with 15 bases remaining between them. The CDR3: CASSSPRVGKETQYF. The CDR3 DNA reads as TGTGCCAGCAGTTCCCCCAGGGTGGGTAAAGAGACCCAGTACTTC.

This clone came up once. This chain joins TRBV19 and TRBJ2-1; a possible D gene is TRBD2 (6 bases). Trimming removed 7 bases at V and 3 bases at J, with 13 bases between. The CDR3 sequence is 14 residues long. The germline gives CDR1 LNHDA, CDR2 SQIVND (reference sequence). Here the CDR3 DNA reads TGTGCCAGTACGGCGGGATCTAGCTACAATGAGCAGTTCTTC. Translation gives CASTAGSSYNEQFF.

The count of this clone is one. The gene calls are TRBV30 and TRBJ2-7; 7 bases agree with TRBD1. Germline lookup yields CDR1 GTSNPN and CDR2 SVGIG (reference sequence). The CDR3 loop spans 14 amino acids. Losses at the gene ends were 3 bases for V and 2 bases for J; bases not matched to a gene: 7. CDR3 DNA sequence: TGTGCCTGGAGGAGACAGGGTGGGACCTACGAGCAGTACTTC. The encoded protein is CAWRRQGGTYEQYF.

The CDR3 region is CSAKGNQPQHF. DNA for the CDR3: TGCAGTGCCAAGGGGAATCAGCCCCAGCATTTT. The chain couples TRBV20-1 to TRBJ1-5; D possibly corresponds to TRBD1 (5 bases). Per germline, CDR1 DFQATT and CDR2 SNEGSKA (reference sequence). CDR3 length equals 11 residues. V dropped 6 bases and J dropped 4 bases, with 7 bases sitting between them.

This chain's CDR3 is CASSLGEQALEQYF. The CDR3 DNA follows: TGTGCCAGCAGCTTAGGCGAACAGGCCCTGGAGCAGTACTTC. The chain combines TRBV7-6 with TRBJ2-7, with D possibly matching TRBD1 (5 bases). Per the germline V gene, CDR1 is SGHVS and CDR2 is FNYEAQ. There are 14 residues in the CDR3. The germline V and J ends were trimmed by 1 base and 7 bases, with 14 bases remaining between them.

The chain has TRBV6-5 and TRBJ1-4, with TRBD1 identical over 9 bases. This CDR3 has 15 amino acids. The J segment lost 4 bases and the V segment lost 6 bases, leaving 6 bases of the junction unmatched. Germline V gene data show CDR1 as MNHEY and CDR2 as SVGAGI. The CDR3 coding sequence is TGTGCCAGCAGGGCCCGGGACAGGGTTAATGAAAAACTGTTTTTT. Translated, it gives CASRARDRVNEKLFF.

The chain carries TRBV19 and TRBJ2-2, with D maybe TRBD2 (5 bases). The V end was cut by 7 bases, the J end by 5 bases, with 11 bases between. Per germline, CDR1 LNHDA and CDR2 SQIVND (reference sequence). The CDR3 covers 13 residues. The CDR3 reads CASIGLLTGELFF. CDR3 DNA: TGTGCCAGTATTGGACTTCTTACCGGGGAGCTGTTTTTT.

V usage is TRBV2 and J usage is TRBJ2-4; no definite D call. Germline V gene sequence: CDR1 SNHLY, CDR2 FYNNEI. The CDR3 is 14 amino acids. Trimming left V 6 bases short and J 0 bases short, with 9 bases between. The CDR3 bases are TGTGCCAGCAGCCTAGATCTAGCCAAAAACATTCAGTACTTC. Its translation is CASSLDLAKNIQYF. The full variable domain, its missing parts supplied by reference TRBV2 and TRBJ2-4, is EPEVTQTPSHQVTQMGQEVILRCVPISNHLYFYWYRQILGQKVEFLVSFYNNEISEKSEIFDDQFSVERPDGSNFTLKIRSTKLEDSAMYFCASSLDLAKNIQYFGAGTRLSVL.